The T cell receptor (beta chain) under discussion was sequenced for a study of shared clonotypes between healthy human individuals. Several immunoSEQ 96-well plates shared each subset's DNA, each plate a replicate. As handled by the study authors: Filtering was not the same, since immunoSEQ gave junction-only sequences without quality scores. Measured with immunoSEQ multiplex PCR; TCRdb has only the in-frame clones, and not every one. V and J calls and clone size are given by that table; D and trimming were obtained from the DNA. The sample includes about 1.5 million clones, roughly 96% of them seen just once. Adult donors, all healthy and HIV-negative, had no recent acute infections or vaccinations. Trimming cost V 5 bases and J 1 base, with 13 bases left between them. This CDR3 region has 15 residues. CDR1 and CDR2 (germline): SGHTA, FQGTGA.

Sequenced sample: naive CD4+ T cells sorted from blood. The subset is: CD45RA+ positively selected. The V call is TRBV7-3, the J call TRBJ2-3, with D hard to call. The origin of this receptor is a man younger than 45 in good health. The CDR3 loop reads CASSDRVSGTDTQYF. In DNA form, the CDR3 reads TGTGCCAGCAGCGATCGGGTGAGCGGCACAGATACGCAGTATTTT.